The sequence of this T cell receptor beta chain was determined in a study of siplizumab effects on memory and regulatory T cells. Study-wide results and limits: Major contributors to the alloresponse seemed to be naive T cells, which also appeared more diverse than memory cells. To unstimulated subsets, only a minor fraction of alloreactive clones could be mapped. Left unconfirmed was the suppressive function of proliferating Tregs from siplizumab cultures.

TCR templates, some 93,000 per sample, were assayed. The method was immunoSEQ multiplex PCR; TCRdb's version includes in-frame clones alone and lacks a portion of them. Of under 100,000 clones listed, approximately 86% are singletons. Details on this clone: Its matching antigen is unknown.

The germline V gene has CDR1 SGDLS and CDR2 YYNGEE. The CDR3 contains 13 residues. V was shortened by 4 bases and J by 0 bases, with 6 bases between the two germline ends. The clonotype comes from a human donor in good health. V and J are TRBV9 and TRBJ2-3; no reliable D call. The specimen sequenced was Tregs sorted from blood. CDR3 nucleotide sequence: TGTGCCAGCAGCCGCCCGAGCACAGATACGCAGTATTTT. It is translated as CASSRPSTDTQYF. Full variable domain (outside the CDR3, taken from reference TRBV9 and TRBJ2-3): DSGVTQTPKHLITATGQRVTLRCSPRSGDLSVYWYQQSLDQGLQFLIQYYNGEERAKGNILERFSAQQFPDLHSELNLSSLELGDSALYFCASSRPSTDTQYFGPGTRLTVL.